The 19 T cell receptor beta chains presented below share a single source sample, sequenced in a study of cytomegalovirus exposure and HLA in healthy donors. With 60 Vbeta and 13 Jbeta primers, the PCR was carried out. Measured with immunoSEQ multiplex PCR; TCRdb has only the in-frame clones, and not every one. Here the sample spans about 94,000 clones, over 50% being singletons. Source material: PBMCs. The receptors were sampled from a man aged 25-45 years in good health and CMV-seronegative.

The J gene is TRBJ2-1, the V gene TRBV18, with 9 bases fitting TRBD2. J gave up 5 bases and V 1 base, and 6 bases lay outside the gene matches. Germline V gene data show CDR1 as KGHSH and CDR2 as LQKENI. This CDR3 region has 16 residues. CDR3 residues: CASSPRVASGNNEQFF. The CDR3 DNA reads as TGTGCCAGCTCACCACGAGTGGCTAGCGGGAACAATGAGCAGTTCTTC.

As for this clone: The conserved phenylalanine or tryptophan is not found at the CDR3 terminus, so this likely reflects a read error. The chain's CDR3 is CASSLGGGTNYEQYL. The DNA of the CDR3 is TGTGCCAGCAGCTTAGGTGGCGGGACGAACTACGAGCAGTACCTC. This chain links TRBV7-3 with TRBJ2-7, with D perhaps matching TRBD2 (6 bases). V lost 2 bases, J lost 3 bases, and 14 bases lay in between. Per germline, CDR1 SGHTA and CDR2 FQGTGA. This CDR3 contains 15 residues.

As to this clone: No conserved phenylalanine or tryptophan is present at the end of the CDR3, so a read error is the likely explanation. Because the CDR3's place on the DNA is in doubt, the DNA is left out and the CDR3 is given as listed by TCRdb. This chain connects TRBV14 to TRBJ2-7; the table's D call, TRBD1, has no DNA check behind it. The CDR3 comprises 15 residues, both ends counted. Germline V gene lookup returns CDR1 SGHDN and CDR2 FVKESK. CDR3 region: CASSQKPFHRPRFPL.

The chain couples TRBV6-1 to TRBJ2-1; tentative D call: TRBD1 (6 bases). Per germline, CDR1 MNHNS and CDR2 SASEGT. The CDR3 is 16 amino acids. V was cut by 3 bases and J by 0 bases, with 12 bases left in between. This CDR3 reads CASSDIQGRSYNEQFF. The CDR3, as DNA: TGTGCCAGCAGTGATATACAGGGTCGCTCCTACAATGAGCAGTTCTTC.

This clone was counted a few times. The chain is built from TRBV28 and TRBJ2-1, with 13 bases fitting TRBD2. Germline V lookup: CDR1 MDHEN, CDR2 SYDVKM. Trimming at V came to 1 base and at J to 5 bases, leaving 5 bases not matched to a gene. The CDR3 has 17 amino acids. The CDR3, as DNA: TGTGCCAGCAGTTTATCCGGACTAGCGGGAGTCCACAATGAGCAGTTCTTC. The encoded protein is CASSLSGLAGVHNEQFF. Filled out from reference TRBV28 and TRBJ2-1, the complete variable domain reads DVKVTQSSRYLVKRTGEKVFLECVQDMDHENMFWYRQDPGLGLRLIYFSYDVKMKEKGDIPEGYSVSREKKERFSLILESASTNQTSMYLCASSLSGLAGVHNEQFFGPGTRLTVL.

V usage is TRBV6-6 and J usage is TRBJ2-7, with D perhaps matching TRBD1 (5 bases). Trimming stripped 7 bases from V and 6 bases from J, with 13 bases between. In germline, CDR1 is MNHNY, CDR2 SVGAGI (reference sequence). There are 12 residues in the CDR3. The CDR3 is CASTNTGGEQYF. The CDR3 nucleotides read TGTGCCAGCACTAATACAGGCGGCGAGCAGTACTTC.

A few counts support this clone. The chain recombines TRBV7-2 with TRBJ1-1; D remains ambiguous. Germline CDR1 and CDR2: SGHTA and FQGNSA. V was trimmed by 2 bases and J by 2 bases, leaving 9 bases between them. This CDR3 has 14 amino acids. The CDR3 DNA sequence: TGTGCCAGCAGCTTATCGTACACCAACACTGAAGCTTTCTTT. Protein product: CASSLSYTNTEAFF.

The sample holds a few counts of this clone. The rearrangement uses TRBV11-3 and TRBJ2-1; 8 positions agree with TRBD1. The CDR3 length is 16 residues. Germline trimming cut 1 base from V and 5 bases from J; bases unmatched to any gene: 7. Germline-derived CDR1 and CDR2 are SGHNT and YENEEA. CDR3 in amino acids: CASSLGVTGADNEQFF. In nucleotides, the CDR3 is TGTGCCAGCAGCTTAGGTGTGACAGGGGCCGACAATGAGCAGTTCTTC.

This clone has only a few counts. The gene calls are TRBV4-2 and TRBJ2-2; weak D call: TRBD2 (5 bases). The CDR3 consists of 16 residues. The germline gives CDR1 LGHNA, CDR2 YNFKEQ. Trimming shortened V by 4 bases and J by 7 bases, and 19 bases separated the two germline ends. The CDR3 region is CASSRPGVVDGGELFF. The CDR3 DNA reads as TGTGCCAGCAGCCGGCCCGGGGTAGTGGATGGCGGGGAGCTGTTTTTT.

This rearrangement joins TRBV6-1 to TRBJ2-5; no clear D gene. This CDR3 is 13 amino acids long. The germline gives CDR1 MNHNS, CDR2 SASEGT. V was trimmed by 0 bases and J by 4 bases, leaving 6 bases between them. The CDR3 region is CASSEARRETQYF. As DNA, the CDR3 is TGTGCCAGCAGTGAAGCTCGTAGAGAGACCCAGTACTTC.

The chain has TRBV7-3 and TRBJ2-5, with 10 nucleotides matching TRBD2. The CDR3 is 15 residues long. Trimming removed 0 bases from V and 4 bases from J; junction bases left unmatched: 2. Germline V lookup: CDR1 SGHTA, CDR2 FQGTGA. The CDR3 DNA reads TGTGCCAGCAGCTTAACTAGCGGGAGGACAGAGACCCAGTACTTC. This codes for CASSLTSGRTETQYF.

This chain joins TRBV7-2 and TRBJ2-2; TRBD1 is a possible D gene (5 bases). Trimming removed 5 bases at V and 0 bases at J, with 10 bases between. The germline gives CDR1 SGHTA, CDR2 FQGNSA. The CDR3 loop spans 15 amino acids. In nucleotides, the CDR3 is TGTGCCAGCAGCCACGACAGCACGAACACCGGGGAGCTGTTTTTT. This encodes CASSHDSTNTGELFF.

The chain has TRBV10-3 and TRBJ2-7; possibly TRBD1 for D (5 bases). The CDR3 has 11 residues. The V and J ends lost 4 bases and 4 bases respectively, with 5 bases between them. The V gene's germline CDR1 is ENHRY and CDR2 SYGVKD. The CDR3 loop is CAISGQYEQYF. The DNA of the CDR3 is TGTGCCATCAGTGGACAGTACGAGCAGTACTTC.

The chain is built from TRBV4-1 and TRBJ2-3; D unresolved. V shed 1 base and J shed 0 bases, with 11 bases lying between them. The CDR3 runs to 16 residues. Per the germline V gene, CDR1 is MGHRA and CDR2 is YSYEKL. The CDR3 DNA reads TGCGCCAGCAGCCAAGTTGTCGGTCCTAGCACAGATACGCAGTATTTT. Its protein product is CASSQVVGPSTDTQYF.

V is TRBV11-2 and J is TRBJ1-2, with 7 nucleotides matching TRBD1. J lost 0 bases, V lost 1 base, and 8 bases had no gene match. Germline CDR1 is SGHAT and CDR2 is FQNNGV. CDR3 length: 17 amino acids. The chain's CDR3 is CASSLGRGTVTNYGYTF. CDR3 sequence (DNA): TGTGCCAGCAGCTTAGGGCGCGGGACAGTGACTAACTATGGCTACACCTTC. The complete variable domain, with remaining parts taken from reference TRBV11-2 and TRBJ1-2, reads EAGVAQSPRYKIIEKRQSVAFWCNPISGHATLYWYQQILGQGPKLLIQFQNNGVVDDSQLPKDRFSAERLKGVDSTLKIQPAKLEDSAVYLCASSLGRGTVTNYGYTFGSGTRLTVV.

Comments on this clone: The junction shows a germline mismatch at one end, possibly a read error. The rearrangement uses TRBV7-9 and TRBJ1-5; 7 nucleotides line up with TRBD1. This CDR3 spans 16 amino acids. CDR1 and CDR2 (germline): SEHNR, FQNEAQ (reference sequence). The CDR3 loop is CSSSPLGGRINQPQHF. The CDR3 bases are TGTTCCAGCAGCCCCTTAGGGGGCAGGATTAATCAGCCCCAGCATTTT.

The CDR3 coding sequence is TGTGCCAGCAGCTATAATCGGGACAGGGGTAATTCACCCCTCCACTTT. Translated: CASSYNRDRGNSPLHF. V and J are TRBV2 and TRBJ1-6, with 10 bases aligning to TRBD1. J gave up 6 bases and V 6 bases, and 8 bases lay outside the gene matches. The germline V gene has CDR1 SNHLY and CDR2 FYNNEI. CDR3 length equals 16 residues. The entire variable domain, with the rest obtained from reference TRBV2 and TRBJ1-6, is as follows: EPEVTQTPSHQVTQMGQEVILRCVPISNHLYFYWYRQILGQKVEFLVSFYNNEISEKSEIFDDQFSVERPDGSNFTLKIRSTKLEDSAMYFCASSYNRDRGNSPLHFGNGTRLTVT.

The rearrangement joins TRBV6-1 to TRBJ2-2, with 11 positions matching TRBD2. Germline values: CDR1 MNHNS, CDR2 SASEGT. The CDR3 is made up of 15 amino acids. J was trimmed by 6 bases and V by 0 bases; bases with no gene match: 0. The CDR3 protein is CASSEASGGAGELFF. Written as DNA, the CDR3 is TGTGCCAGCAGTGAAGCTAGCGGGGGGGCCGGGGAGCTGTTTTTT.

There are a few counts of this clone. CDR3 DNA: TGTGCCAGCACCCTGGATAGGAGGACCCTCGGTGGCTACACCTTC. Translation gives CASTLDRRTLGGYTF. The rearrangement joins TRBV6-5 to TRBJ1-2; no firm D call. Germline-derived CDR1 and CDR2 are MNHEY and SVGAGI. The CDR3 is 15 residues long. V dropped 7 bases and J dropped 7 bases, with 22 bases sitting between them.